These 24 T cell receptor beta chains share one sample of origin, sequenced in a study of a mutant IDH1 vaccine in newly diagnosed glioma. Their recognized antigens are unknown. The table came from immunoSEQ multiplex PCR; TCRdb's copy has only in-frame clones and leaves some out. The table includes 25,000 to 40,000 clones, around 78% detected once. The sample's time point: week 11, during vaccination. A 20-mer mutant IDH1 peptide at 300 ug was injected subcutaneously with topical imiquimod. Material: PBMCs, obtained from a glioma patient whose treatment included an IDH1 peptide vaccine. Receptors originate from a man aged 30-40 years with glioma.

J is TRBJ2-7 and V is TRBV9; tentatively, D is TRBD2 (6 bases). This CDR3 has 17 amino acids. Trimming pared 0 bases from V and 2 bases from J, leaving 18 bases between. The germline gives CDR1 SGDLS, CDR2 YYNGEE. The CDR3 nucleotides are TGTGCCAGCAGCGTAGAGGGTCCGGCGGGGAGCCCCTACGAGCAGTACTTC. This sequence encodes CASSVEGPAGSPYEQYF.

The chain uses TRBV4-3 and TRBJ2-7, with TRBD1 identical over 9 bases. From germline, CDR1 is LGHNA and CDR2 YSLEER. The CDR3 runs to 16 residues. After removal of 4 bases from V and 3 bases from J, the junction contained 10 bases not matched to a gene. The CDR3 nucleotides are TGCGCCAGCAGCCTATCCCCCGGACAGGGGATCTACGAGCAGTACTTC. As protein: CASSLSPGQGIYEQYF.

The chain carries TRBV7-8 and TRBJ1-6, with TRBD1 matching over 7 bases. Unmatched junction bases numbered 8, after V lost 0 bases and J lost 9 bases. CDR3 length: 16 amino acids. Germline assignment: CDR1 SGHVS and CDR2 FQNEAQ. CDR3 loop: CASSLAAGGIGSPLHF. DNA for the CDR3: TGTGCCAGCAGCTTAGCGGCAGGGGGAATCGGTTCACCCCTCCACTTT.

V and J are TRBV10-1 and TRBJ1-5; D uncertain. Germline V gene lookup returns CDR1 WNHNN and CDR2 SYGVQD (reference sequence). The CDR3 contains 18 residues. Between the trimmed V and J ends, which lost 2 bases and 0 bases, there was a span of 17 bases. CDR3 DNA sequence: TGCGCCAGCAGTGAGGGAGGGCTAAGGCAGTTTAGCAATCAGCCCCAGCATTTT. Protein product: CASSEGGLRQFSNQPQHF.

The rearrangement uses TRBV30 and TRBJ2-3, with TRBD2 as a possible D gene (7 bases). CDR1 and CDR2 (germline): GTSNPN, SVGIG (reference sequence). The V gene lost 3 bases and the J gene lost 4 bases, with 11 bases spanning the gap. This CDR3 contains 13 residues. CDR3 residues: CAWRRGGSDTQYF. CDR3 DNA sequence: TGTGCCTGGAGACGCGGGGGCTCAGATACGCAGTATTTT.

CDR3 in amino acids: CASSAIPGQGPYEQYF. The CDR3 nucleotides read TGTGCCAGCAGTGCGATCCCGGGACAGGGGCCCTACGAGCAGTACTTC. This chain links TRBV25-1 with TRBJ2-5; TRBD1 aligns across 10 bases. TRBJ2-7 matches the DNA end more closely, so the J call is doubtful. Germline loops: CDR1 MGHDK, CDR2 SYGVNS. The CDR3 length is 16 residues.

J is TRBJ1-3 and V is TRBV2; unclear D gene. The CDR3 runs 10 residues. The germline CDR1 and CDR2 sequences are SNHLY and FYNNEI. Deletions cut 4 bases from V and 5 bases from J, with 0 bases between. This CDR3 reads CASSGNTIYF. As DNA, the CDR3 is TGTGCCAGCAGTGGAAACACCATATATTTT.

This clone was found once. The genes are TRBV2 and TRBJ2-7, with D tentatively TRBD1 (6 bases). The V gene's germline CDR1 is SNHLY and CDR2 FYNNEI. The CDR3 totals 14 residues. V shed 11 bases and J shed 0 bases, with 17 bases lying between them. CDR3 sequence reads: CAGGEGEPSYEQYF. For the CDR3, the DNA is TGTGCCGGGGGAGAGGGGGAACCCTCCTACGAGCAGTACTTC.

The chain combines TRBV25-1 with TRBJ2-1; D might be TRBD1 or TRBD2, each matching 5 bases. Germline assignment: CDR1 MGHDK and CDR2 SYGVNS. V gave up 5 bases and J gave up 0 bases, with 14 bases separating them. The CDR3 totals 16 residues. In nucleotides, the CDR3 is TGTGCCAGCAGTCGAGGGGATGAAAGCTCCTACAATGAGCAGTTCTTC. It codes for CASSRGDESSYNEQFF.

The chain is built from TRBV7-9 and TRBJ2-7; 12 bases map to TRBD2. The J segment lost 0 bases and the V segment lost 2 bases, leaving 11 bases of the junction unmatched. This CDR3 is built from 19 residues. Germline values: CDR1 SEHNR, CDR2 FQNEAQ (reference sequence). CDR3 sequence: CASSLSLTSGGTSSYEQYF. The CDR3 DNA reads TGTGCCAGCAGCTTATCACTTACTAGCGGGGGGACCAGCTCCTACGAGCAGTACTTC.

J is TRBJ2-5 and V is TRBV9; 7 bases align to TRBD1. The germline CDR1 and CDR2 sequences are SGDLS and YYNGEE. Germline trimming cut 3 bases from V and 0 bases from J; bases unmatched to any gene: 8. This CDR3 comprises 16 residues. The CDR3 region is CASSDLTGTYQETQYF. CDR3 in DNA: TGTGCCAGCAGCGACTTGACAGGGACGTACCAAGAGACCCAGTACTTC.

V and J are TRBV10-3 and TRBJ2-3; D possibly matches TRBD1 or TRBD2 (5 bases each). This CDR3 comprises 15 residues. Trimming cost V 6 bases and J 2 bases, with 15 bases left between them. Germline V gene lookup returns CDR1 ENHRY and CDR2 SYGVKD. The CDR3 loop is CAIRRDGPNTDTQYF. The CDR3 DNA follows: TGTGCCATCAGAAGGGACGGCCCCAACACAGATACGCAGTATTTT.

This chain connects TRBV30 to TRBJ2-1; D is perhaps TRBD2 (6 bases). Trimming removed 4 bases from V and 0 bases from J, with 16 bases in between. Germline V lookup: CDR1 GTSNPN, CDR2 SVGIG (reference sequence). CDR3 length equals 16 residues. CDR3 sequence reads: CAWKEGYKSSYNEQFF. CDR3 sequence (DNA): TGTGCCTGGAAGGAGGGATACAAGAGCTCCTACAATGAGCAGTTCTTC.

The gene calls are TRBV5-4 and TRBJ2-5; 7 bases fit TRBD1. With 0 bases clipped from V and 5 bases from J, the junction kept 7 bases outside the gene matches. CDR1 is SGHNT, CDR2 YYREEE, per germline (reference sequence). The CDR3 runs to 15 residues. CDR3 sequence reads: CASSLGQGWGETQYF. In nucleotides, the CDR3 is TGTGCCAGCAGCTTGGGACAGGGATGGGGGGAGACCCAGTACTTC. The whole variable domain, remainder taken from reference TRBV5-4 and TRBJ2-5, is ETGVTQSPTHLIKTRGQQVTLRCSSQSGHNTVSWYQQALGQGPQFIFQYYREEENGRGNFPPRFSGLQFPNYSSELNVNALELDDSALYLCASSLGQGWGETQYFGPGTRLLVL.

The chain links TRBV6-1 to TRBJ2-7; the D is unclear. The CDR3 runs 15 residues. Germline V gene data show CDR1 as MNHNS and CDR2 as SASEGT. Trimming removed 2 bases from V and 2 bases from J, with 13 bases in between. CDR3 loop: CASSEMSEAAYEQYF. The CDR3 DNA reads as TGTGCCAGCAGTGAAATGAGCGAGGCCGCCTACGAGCAGTACTTC.

The chain carries TRBV7-7 and TRBJ2-2; no reliable D call. Trimming took off 1 base at V and 6 bases at J, with 3 bases between the two ends. This CDR3 contains 12 residues. Germline V lookup: CDR1 SSHAT, CDR2 FNYEAQ (reference sequence). The CDR3 coding sequence is TGTGCCAGCAGCTTAGAACCCGGGGAGCTGTTTTTT. Its translation is CASSLEPGELFF.

The V call is TRBV15, the J call TRBJ2-5, with a possible D match to TRBD1 (7 bases). The V end lost 0 bases, the J end lost 5 bases, and 10 bases lay between the germline ends. The germline CDR1 and CDR2 sequences are LNHNV and YYDKDF (reference sequence). The CDR3 is 14 amino acids. The CDR3: CATSRETGRETQYF. The CDR3 DNA sequence: TGTGCCACCAGCAGAGAGACAGGGAGGGAGACCCAGTACTTC.

This sequence joins TRBV27 and TRBJ1-5; TRBD1 might be the D (5 bases). This CDR3 comprises 12 residues. CDR1 and CDR2 (germline): MNHEY, SMNVEV (reference sequence). V gave up 5 bases and J gave up 6 bases, with 8 bases separating them. CDR3 DNA: TGTGCCAGCAGTACCCAGGGTCAGCCCCAGCATTTT. Translating it yields CASSTQGQPQHF.

This clone was seen a single time. The chain has TRBV5-1 and TRBJ1-2, with 8 bases aligning to TRBD1. After removal of 1 base from V and 2 bases from J, the junction contained 4 bases not matched to a gene. Germline CDR1 is SGHRS and CDR2 is YFSETQ. CDR3 size: 15 residues. CDR3 DNA: TGCGCCAGCAGCTTGACGGCAGGGGGCAACTATGGCTACACCTTC. It yields the protein CASSLTAGGNYGYTF.

The V gene is TRBV30, the J gene TRBJ2-5, with TRBD1 matching 7 bases. V gave up 0 bases and J gave up 2 bases; unmatched junction bases: 3. This CDR3 has 14 residues. Per germline, CDR1 GTSNPN and CDR2 SVGIG (reference sequence). The CDR3 reads CAWSVGQVQETQYF. Here the CDR3 DNA reads TGTGCCTGGAGTGTCGGACAGGTACAAGAGACCCAGTACTTC.

The chain joins TRBV2 to TRBJ1-4; 8 nucleotides agree with TRBD1. The J segment lost 7 bases and the V segment lost 1 base, leaving 5 bases of the junction unmatched. Germline values: CDR1 SNHLY, CDR2 FYNNEI. The CDR3 has 15 amino acids. This CDR3 reads CASSEGQGIGEKLFF. The CDR3 nucleotides are TGTGCCAGCAGTGAAGGACAGGGGATAGGTGAAAAACTGTTTTTT. Using reference TRBV2 and TRBJ1-4 for the parts outside the CDR3, the full variable domain is EPEVTQTPSHQVTQMGQEVILRCVPISNHLYFYWYRQILGQKVEFLVSFYNNEISEKSEIFDDQFSVERPDGSNFTLKIRSTKLEDSAMYFCASSEGQGIGEKLFFGSGTQLSVL.

This chain joins TRBV6-6 and TRBJ1-5; maybe TRBD1 (5 bases). V was pared by 5 bases and J by 16 bases, with 21 bases between. Germline V CDR1 and CDR2: MNHNY, SVGAGI (reference sequence). The CDR3 is made up of 13 amino acids. The CDR3 nucleotides read TGTGCCAGCAGTCCTGAATCGGTCCAGGGCTTACATTTT. Translated: CASSPESVQGLHF.

The chain joins TRBV30 to TRBJ1-1; possibly TRBD1 for D (5 bases). The CDR3 contains 14 residues. Deletions cut 8 bases from V and 0 bases from J, with 16 bases between. Germline V gene sequence: CDR1 GTSNPN, CDR2 SVGIG (reference sequence). For the CDR3, the DNA is TGTGCCCTATTAGGGGATCGGGTGAACACTGAAGCTTTCTTT. Protein product: CALLGDRVNTEAFF.

The gene calls are TRBV28 and TRBJ2-1; D not certain. This CDR3 comprises 12 residues. V gave up 5 bases and J gave up 8 bases, with 10 bases separating them. CDR1 MDHEN and CDR2 SYDVKM come from the germline V gene. In nucleotides, the CDR3 is TGTGCCAGCAGTCCCAATAAAGATGAGCAGTTCTTC. Protein: CASSPNKDEQFF.